A selection of T cell receptor beta chains follows, all from one sample in a study of cytomegalovirus exposure and HLA in healthy donors. Sequencing used immunoSEQ multiplex PCR; TCRdb keeps in-frame clones, though not all of them. The sample records around 180,000 clones, roughly four fifths being singletons. The sequenced sample was PBMCs. The receptor source for this set is a girl aged 5-17 years in good health and CMV-seropositive. The CDR3 runs from the conserved cysteine through the conserved F or W. The D gene is left open where the match is weak. A row's size may be missing; if present it is once, few, many or a size class.

cdr3_aa,cdr3_nt,v_call,d_call,clone_size,j_call
CASSIRDRGSGYTF,TGTGCCAGCTCAATCCGGGACAGGGGATCTGGCTACACCTTC,TRBV6-1,TRBD1,-,TRBJ1-2
CASSPRGRITNEKLFF,TGTGCCAGCAGCCCCAGGGGGCGGATAACTAATGAAAAACTGTTTTTT,TRBV7-2,TRBD1,-,TRBJ1-4
CASSLGSSNQPQHF,TGCGCCAGCAGCTTGGGTAGTAGCAATCAGCCCCAGCATTTT,TRBV5-1,-,-,TRBJ1-5
CASSETGNSNQPQHF,TGTGCCAGCAGCGAAACAGGGAACAGCAATCAGCCCCAGCATTTT,TRBV9,-,-,TRBJ1-5
CASSVDVVRGEQYF,TGTGCCAGCAGCGTAGACGTAGTGCGGGGAGAGCAGTACTTC,TRBV9,-,-,TRBJ2-7
CASSEGQGADTQYF,TGTGCCAGCAGTGAGGGACAGGGCGCAGATACGCAGTATTTT,TRBV6-4,TRBD1,-,TRBJ2-3
CASSQSDSQYEQYF,TGCGCCAGCAGCCAAAGCGACTCCCAATACGAGCAGTACTTC,TRBV4-1,-,-,TRBJ2-7
CASSSGVRDSWREKLFF,TGTGCCAGCAGCTCCGGGGTCAGGGACTCTTGGCGCGAAAAACTGTTTTTT,TRBV7-9,-,-,TRBJ1-4
CAWSVREDYGYTF,TGTGCCTGGAGTGTACGCGAGGACTATGGCTACACCTTC,TRBV30,-,-,TRBJ1-2
CASSGADLNEQYF,TGTGCCAGCAGTGGAGCAGACTTAAACGAGCAGTACTTC,TRBV2,-,-,TRBJ2-7
CASSFGTSGYEQYF,TGTGCCAGCAGCTTCGGGACTAGCGGATACGAGCAGTACTTC,TRBV5-6,TRBD2,-,TRBJ2-7
CASSYTGVAEAFF,TGTGCCAGCAGTTATACAGGGGTAGCTGAAGCTTTCTTT,TRBV6-5,TRBD1,-,TRBJ1-1
CATSFRGDYSNQPQHF,TGTGCCACTTCCTTCAGGGGGGATTATAGCAATCAGCCCCAGCATTTT,TRBV28,TRBD1,-,TRBJ1-5
CASSDRDSNTGELFF,TGCGCCAGCAGTGACCGGGATAGTAACACCGGGGAGCTGTTTTTT,TRBV10-1,-,-,TRBJ2-2
CASSNSLEGAAFF,TGTGCCAGCAGCAACAGTTTAGAGGGAGCAGCTTTCTTT,TRBV27,-,-,TRBJ1-1
CASSLRRAGNTIYF,TGTGCCAGCAGTTTGCGCAGGGCTGGAAACACCATATATTTT,TRBV27,-,-,TRBJ1-3
CAISESIAGRGEQFF,TGTGCCATCAGTGAGTCGATAGCGGGGCGGGGTGAGCAGTTCTTC,TRBV10-3,TRBD2,-,TRBJ2-1
CASSTRHNTEAFF,TGTGCCAGTAGTACGAGACATAACACTGAAGCTTTCTTT,TRBV19,-,-,TRBJ1-1
CASSELAGIHEQYF,TGTGCCAGCAGTGAACTAGCGGGGATACACGAGCAGTACTTC,TRBV6-1,TRBD2,-,TRBJ2-7
CASRPTGKETQYF,TGTGCCAGTAGACCTACAGGGAAGGAGACCCAGTACTTC,TRBV19,-,-,TRBJ2-5
CASSGTTYRPGGRRETQYF,TGTGCCAGCAGTGGAACGACTTACAGGCCCGGGGGGCGCCGGGAGACCCAGTACTTC,TRBV6-1,-,-,TRBJ2-5
CASSVWGEMYNEQFF,TGTGCCAGCAGTGTCTGGGGAGAGATGTACAATGAGCAGTTCTTC,TRBV6-4,-,few,TRBJ2-1
CAWNREYGYTF,TGTGCCTGGAACAGGGAGTATGGCTACACCTTC,TRBV30,-,-,TRBJ1-2
CASTTDRVYGYTF,TGTGCCAGTACCACGGACAGAGTCTATGGCTACACCTTC,TRBV19,-,-,TRBJ1-2
CASSRLGGKEKLFF,TGTGCCAGCAGTAGGTTAGGGGGCAAGGAAAAACTGTTTTTT,TRBV25-1,TRBD1,few,TRBJ1-4
CATSREGTGGVRTEAFF,TGTGCCACCAGCAGAGAGGGGACAGGGGGAGTTAGAACTGAAGCTTTCTTT,TRBV15,TRBD1,few,TRBJ1-1
CASSFVGALNTEAFF,TGCGCCAGCAGCTTTGTTGGGGCCCTGAACACTGAAGCTTTCTTT,TRBV5-1,-,-,TRBJ1-1
CASSPRTGGVNQPQHF,TGTGCCAGCAGCCCAAGGACAGGGGGCGTAAATCAGCCCCAGCATTTT,TRBV7-2,TRBD1,-,TRBJ1-5
CASSPNTHSYEQYF,TGTGCCAGCTCACCAAACACCCACTCCTACGAGCAGTACTTC,TRBV18,-,-,TRBJ2-7
CASSEVGFISYEQYF,TGTGCCAGCAGTGAAGTGGGCTTCATCTCCTACGAGCAGTACTTC,TRBV6-1,-,-,TRBJ2-7
CASSLRDRGYEQYF,TGTGCCAGCAGCTTACGTGACAGGGGCTACGAGCAGTACTTC,TRBV11-2,TRBD1,few,TRBJ2-7
CASSDQGSSYEQYF,TGTGCCAGCAGTGATCAGGGGTCTTCCTACGAGCAGTACTTC,TRBV25-1,-,-,TRBJ2-7
CASSPGTGERNTIYF,TGCGCCAGCAGCCCGGGGACAGGGGAGAGAAACACCATATATTTT,TRBV5-1,TRBD1,-,TRBJ1-3
CAWSPTGSGNTIYF,TGTGCCTGGAGTCCGACGGGGTCTGGAAACACCATATATTTT,TRBV30,-,-,TRBJ1-3
CASSSNRGTIYF,TGTGCCAGCAGCTCCAATAGGGGCACCATATATTTT,TRBV7-9,-,-,TRBJ1-3
CASRTLGGDTQYF,TGCGCCAGCAGGACCCTGGGAGGAGATACGCAGTATTTT,TRBV5-1,-,-,TRBJ2-3
CASSALWTDTYEQYF,TGTGCCAGCAGCGCGTTATGGACAGACACCTACGAGCAGTACTTC,TRBV7-9,-,-,TRBJ2-7
CASSTTGINSGNTIYF,TGTGCCAGCAGTACTACCGGGATTAACTCTGGAAACACCATATATTTT,TRBV13,-,few,TRBJ1-3
CASSLAGPGGETQYF,TGTGCCAGCAGCTTAGCAGGCCCCGGAGGGGAGACCCAGTACTTC,TRBV11-3,-,-,TRBJ2-5
CSAAGTTGERTDTQYF,TGCAGCGCGGCCGGAACAACAGGGGAGAGGACAGATACGCAGTATTTT,TRBV29-1,TRBD1,-,TRBJ2-3
CASSSTKQKINYGYTF,TGTGCCAGCAGCTCCACAAAACAGAAAATTAACTATGGCTACACCTTC,TRBV5-4,-,-,TRBJ1-2
CASSGGELYSGNTIYF,TGTGCCAGCAGCGGTGGTGAGCTCTACTCTGGAAACACCATATATTTT,TRBV21-1,-,-,TRBJ1-3